Listed below are T cell receptor beta chains from one sample, sequenced in a study of blood T cells in healthy people across ages. Via MiXCR, TCRdb re-called the 5' RACE reads, giving one row per CDR3 protein. Here the sample spans 790,000 or so distinct CDR3 sequences, more than 35% being singletons. The sequencing sample was made of blood. All receptors derive from an older man in good health. CDR3s include the opening cysteine and the closing phenylalanine or tryptophan. D genes are given only for firm matches. Where a row states a size, it is once, few, many or the class of an expanded clone; other rows omit it.

clone size: -; D gene: -; J gene: TRBJ2-2; V gene: TRBV7-2; CDR3 DNA: TGTGCCAGCAGCTTCGAGTTGAACACCGGGGAGCTGTTTTTT; CDR3 protein: CASSFELNTGELFF
clone size: once; D gene: -; J gene: TRBJ2-7; V gene: TRBV7-2; CDR3 DNA: TGTGCCAGCAGCTTTTCAAAGTATAGCTCCTACGAGCAGTACTTC; CDR3 protein: CASSFSKYSSYEQYF
clone size: -; D gene: TRBD2; J gene: TRBJ2-7; V gene: TRBV9; CDR3 DNA: TGTGCCAGCAGCGTAGACCCTAGCGGGAGTAACGAGCAGTACTTC; CDR3 protein: CASSVDPSGSNEQYF
clone size: -; D gene: TRBD1; J gene: TRBJ1-2; V gene: TRBV6-2/TRBV6-3; CDR3 DNA: TGTGCCAGCAGTTACGGGGACAGGGAATATGGCTACACCTTC; CDR3 protein: CASSYGDREYGYTF
clone size: -; D gene: -; J gene: TRBJ1-5; V gene: TRBV20-1; CDR3 DNA: TGCAGTGCCCTGGGCAGGAATCAGCCCCAGCATTTT; CDR3 protein: CSALGRNQPQHF
clone size: -; D gene: TRBD1; J gene: TRBJ1-5; V gene: TRBV2; CDR3 DNA: TGTGCCAGCACCAACCAGGGACAGATCAATCAGCCCCAGCATTTT; CDR3 protein: CASTNQGQINQPQHF
clone size: few; D gene: TRBD2; J gene: TRBJ2-1; V gene: TRBV5-1; CDR3 DNA: TGCGCCAGCAGTTGGGGGGGAGGGACTCCCAGCTCCTACAATGAGCAGTTCTTC; CDR3 protein: CASSWGGGTPSSYNEQFF
clone size: -; D gene: -; J gene: TRBJ1-2; V gene: TRBV4-2; CDR3 DNA: TGTGCCAGCAGCCAAGGGGGGGAGGATGGCTACACCTTC; CDR3 protein: CASSQGGEDGYTF
clone size: -; D gene: TRBD2; J gene: TRBJ2-1; V gene: TRBV29-1; CDR3 DNA: TGCAGCTATGAGGCGGGGGGAGGGCCCTCGGGTGAGCAGTTCTTC; CDR3 protein: CSYEAGGGPSGEQFF
clone size: -; D gene: TRBD1; J gene: TRBJ1-1; V gene: TRBV7-3; CDR3 DNA: TGTGCCAGCAGCTTAGCGACAGGGGGATTAGGAACTGAAGCTTTCTTT; CDR3 protein: CASSLATGGLGTEAFF
clone size: few; D gene: -; J gene: TRBJ2-3; V gene: TRBV3-1; CDR3 DNA: TGTGCCAGCAGCCAAGATTGGAGCACAGATACGCAGTATTTT; CDR3 protein: CASSQDWSTDTQYF
clone size: few; D gene: -; J gene: TRBJ2-5; V gene: TRBV2; CDR3 DNA: TGTGCCAGCAGTGTATTCGAAGAGACCCAGTACTTC; CDR3 protein: CASSVFEETQYF
clone size: -; D gene: -; J gene: TRBJ2-7; V gene: TRBV5-1; CDR3 DNA: TGCGCCAGCAGCTTGGCCGGAGGGATGGACTACGAGCAGTACTTC; CDR3 protein: CASSLAGGMDYEQYF
clone size: -; D gene: -; J gene: TRBJ2-1; V gene: TRBV4-2; CDR3 DNA: TGTGCCAGCAGCGGGACGGGAGATAACTACAATGAGCAGTTCTTC; CDR3 protein: CASSGTGDNYNEQFF
clone size: -; D gene: -; J gene: TRBJ2-1; V gene: TRBV7-3; CDR3 DNA: TGTGCCAGCAGCTTAATGGCTAGCACCAATGAGCAGTTCTTC; CDR3 protein: CASSLMASTNEQFF
clone size: -; D gene: TRBD2; J gene: TRBJ2-3; V gene: TRBV2; CDR3 DNA: TGTGCCAGCAGTGAACAAGCGGGAATCGCAGATACGCAGTATTTT; CDR3 protein: CASSEQAGIADTQYF
clone size: -; D gene: -; J gene: TRBJ2-5; V gene: TRBV3-1; CDR3 DNA: TGTGACAGCAGCCAAGTGCACGAGACCCAGTACTTC; CDR3 protein: CDSSQVHETQYF
clone size: -; D gene: -; J gene: TRBJ2-1; V gene: TRBV29-1; CDR3 DNA: TGCAGCGCCGTCTACCGGGACCTTGGGGATGAGCAGTTCTTC; CDR3 protein: CSAVYRDLGDEQFF
clone size: -; D gene: -; J gene: TRBJ2-3; V gene: TRBV5-5; CDR3 DNA: TGTGCCAGCAGCCGGGACACCAGGGCAGATACGCAGTATTTT; CDR3 protein: CASSRDTRADTQYF
clone size: -; D gene: -; J gene: TRBJ2-1; V gene: TRBV29-1; CDR3 DNA: TGCAGCGTTGAAGTAAGACAGATTAATGAGCAGTTCTTC; CDR3 protein: CSVEVRQINEQFF
clone size: -; D gene: -; J gene: TRBJ2-3; V gene: TRBV5-1; CDR3 DNA: TGCGCCAGCAGCTTGAAGAGTTCCCACACAGATACGCAGTATTTT; CDR3 protein: CASSLKSSHTDTQYF
clone size: -; D gene: -; J gene: TRBJ1-5; V gene: TRBV5-5; CDR3 DNA: TGTGCCAGCAGCCGGACATTTAGTAGCAATCAGCCCCAGCATTTT; CDR3 protein: CASSRTFSSNQPQHF
clone size: -; D gene: -; J gene: TRBJ2-7; V gene: TRBV7-2; CDR3 DNA: TGTGCCAGCAGCTTTACCGCCAGCTCCTACAATGAGCAGTACTTC; CDR3 protein: CASSFTASSYNEQYF
clone size: -; D gene: TRBD2; J gene: TRBJ2-1; V gene: TRBV10-3; CDR3 DNA: TGTGCCGTCAGGGACCCCCCCGCTAGCGGGAGCTCCTACAATGAGCAGTTCTTC; CDR3 protein: CAVRDPPASGSSYNEQFF
clone size: few; D gene: -; J gene: TRBJ2-3; V gene: TRBV20-1; CDR3 DNA: TGCAGTGCTAGAGTTCTAGGGACCCAGGGCACAGATACGCAGTATTTT; CDR3 protein: CSARVLGTQGTDTQYF
clone size: many; D gene: -; J gene: TRBJ2-7; V gene: TRBV7-2; CDR3 DNA: TGTGCCAGCAGCTTAGATCTGAGCTCCTACGAGCAGTACTTC; CDR3 protein: CASSLDLSSYEQYF
clone size: -; D gene: TRBD1; J gene: TRBJ1-5; V gene: TRBV2; CDR3 DNA: TGTGCCAGTCAGGGACAGGGGAATCAGCCCCAGCATTTT; CDR3 protein: CASQGQGNQPQHF
clone size: few; D gene: -; J gene: TRBJ1-6; V gene: TRBV27; CDR3 DNA: TGTGCCAGCAGCCCCGCGGGGAATAATTCACCCCTCCACTTT; CDR3 protein: CASSPAGNNSPLHF
clone size: -; D gene: TRBD2; J gene: TRBJ2-3; V gene: TRBV7-9; CDR3 DNA: TGTGCCAGCAGCATCCGACTAGCGGGAGCGACAGATACGCAGTATTTT; CDR3 protein: CASSIRLAGATDTQYF
clone size: many; D gene: TRBD2; J gene: TRBJ2-1; V gene: TRBV12-3/TRBV12-4; CDR3 DNA: TGTGCCAGCATGTTGACTAGCGGGAGCGATGAGCAGTTCTTC; CDR3 protein: CASMLTSGSDEQFF
clone size: few; D gene: TRBD1; J gene: TRBJ2-7; V gene: TRBV5-1; CDR3 DNA: TGCGCCAGCAGCTCGCCTGGGACAGGGGGTCAATACGAGCAGTACTTC; CDR3 protein: CASSSPGTGGQYEQYF
clone size: few; D gene: -; J gene: TRBJ1-6; V gene: TRBV20-1; CDR3 DNA: TGCAGTGCTAGACCTAGGAGCGGGGGTGGTTCACCCCTCCACTTT; CDR3 protein: CSARPRSGGGSPLHF
clone size: few; D gene: TRBD2; J gene: TRBJ2-3; V gene: TRBV3-1; CDR3 DNA: TGTGCCAGCAGCCACAGGACTAGGGGAGATACGCAGTATTTT; CDR3 protein: CASSHRTRGDTQYF
clone size: -; D gene: -; J gene: TRBJ1-6; V gene: TRBV28; CDR3 DNA: TGTGCCAGCAGTTCTACAGGTCAAGCCTATAATTCACTCCTCCACTTT; CDR3 protein: CASSSTGQAYNSLLHF
clone size: few; D gene: -; J gene: TRBJ2-7; V gene: TRBV7-3; CDR3 DNA: TGTGCCAGCAGCTTAGTCCAATACGAGCAGTACTTC; CDR3 protein: CASSLVQYEQYF
clone size: -; D gene: -; J gene: TRBJ1-1; V gene: TRBV4-1; CDR3 DNA: TGCGCCAGCAGCCAGCCGCGAAAGGGAAAGACTGAAGCTTTCTTT; CDR3 protein: CASSQPRKGKTEAFF
clone size: -; D gene: TRBD1; J gene: TRBJ2-7; V gene: TRBV29-1; CDR3 DNA: TGCAGCGCCAAGGACAGGGGCACGGTCGAGCAGTACTTC; CDR3 protein: CSAKDRGTVEQYF
clone size: few; D gene: -; J gene: TRBJ1-1; V gene: TRBV7-3; CDR3 DNA: TGTGCCAGCAGCTTAAGTCGTGAGGTCGTCACTGAAGCTTTCTTT; CDR3 protein: CASSLSREVVTEAFF
clone size: many; D gene: -; J gene: TRBJ2-1; V gene: TRBV14; CDR3 DNA: TGTGCCAGCAGCCAAGACGATCTAACTAGTCCTTTTGGTGAGCAGTTCTTC; CDR3 protein: CASSQDDLTSPFGEQFF
clone size: few; D gene: -; J gene: TRBJ2-1; V gene: TRBV30; CDR3 DNA: TGTGCCTGGGCAACGGGTCATGAGCAGTTCTTC; CDR3 protein: CAWATGHEQFF
clone size: once; D gene: -; J gene: TRBJ2-3; V gene: TRBV20-1; CDR3 DNA: TGCAGTGCCCCAAGTTCCCCCGTTCAGTATTTT; CDR3 protein: CSAPSSPVQYF